One TCR beta chain is described in this entry. This specimen belongs to a study of control samples from healthy donors and cancer patients. V lost 1 base and J 10 bases, leaving 6 bases between the germline ends. Germline V gene data show CDR1 as LGHNT and CDR2 as FRNRAP. This CDR3 has 11 amino acids. Assay used: immunoSEQ multiplex PCR; TCRdb lists only in-frame clones, some missing. The table includes over 100,000 clones, roughly 88% detected once. The chain combines TRBV12-5 with TRBJ2-3; D is ambiguous. Sequences were obtained from blood. This sequence originates from a man over 45 in good health. CDR3 protein: CASGLDSPQYF. The CDR3 coding sequence is TGTGCTAGTGGTTTGGATAGTCCGCAGTATTTT. The entire variable domain, with the rest obtained from reference TRBV12-5 and TRBJ2-3, is as follows: DARVTQTPRHKVTEMGQEVTMRCQPILGHNTVFWYRQTMMQGLELLAYFRNRAPLDDSGMPKDRFSAEMPDATLATLKIQPSEPRDSAVYFCASGLDSPQYFGPGTRLTVL.